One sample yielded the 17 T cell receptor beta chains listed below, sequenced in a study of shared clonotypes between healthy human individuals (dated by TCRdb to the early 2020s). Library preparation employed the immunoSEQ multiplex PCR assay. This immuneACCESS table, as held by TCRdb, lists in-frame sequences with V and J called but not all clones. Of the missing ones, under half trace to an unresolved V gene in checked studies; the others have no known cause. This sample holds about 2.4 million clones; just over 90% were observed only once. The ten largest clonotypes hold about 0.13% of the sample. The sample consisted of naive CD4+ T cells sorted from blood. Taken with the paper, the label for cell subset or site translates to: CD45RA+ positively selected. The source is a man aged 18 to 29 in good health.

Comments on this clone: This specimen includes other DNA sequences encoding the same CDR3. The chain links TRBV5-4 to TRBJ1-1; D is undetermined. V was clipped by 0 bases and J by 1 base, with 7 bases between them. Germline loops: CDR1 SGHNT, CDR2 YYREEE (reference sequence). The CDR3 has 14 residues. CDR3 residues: CASSLARGNTEAFF. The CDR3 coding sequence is TGTGCCAGCAGCTTGGCTCGGGGGAACACTGAAGCTTTCTTT.

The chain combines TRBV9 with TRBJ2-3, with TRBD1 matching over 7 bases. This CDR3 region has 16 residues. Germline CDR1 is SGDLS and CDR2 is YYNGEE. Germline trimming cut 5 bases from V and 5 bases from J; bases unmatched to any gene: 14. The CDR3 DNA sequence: TGTGCCAGCAGTGCTCGTTCCGGGACAGTAGGAGATACGCAGTATTTT. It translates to CASSARSGTVGDTQYF.

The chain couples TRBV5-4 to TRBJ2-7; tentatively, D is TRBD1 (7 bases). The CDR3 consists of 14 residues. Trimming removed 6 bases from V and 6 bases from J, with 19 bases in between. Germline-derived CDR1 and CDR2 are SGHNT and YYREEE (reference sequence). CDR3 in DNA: TGTGCCAGCACCCGGCGTCAGGGGGGAGGCGAGCAGTACTTC. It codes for CASTRRQGGGEQYF.

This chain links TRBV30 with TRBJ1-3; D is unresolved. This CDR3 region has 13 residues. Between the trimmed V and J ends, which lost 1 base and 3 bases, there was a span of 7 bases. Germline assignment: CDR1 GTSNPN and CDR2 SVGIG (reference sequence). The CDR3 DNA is TGTGCCTGGAGTGAACATGTTGGAAACACCATATATTTT. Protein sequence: CAWSEHVGNTIYF.

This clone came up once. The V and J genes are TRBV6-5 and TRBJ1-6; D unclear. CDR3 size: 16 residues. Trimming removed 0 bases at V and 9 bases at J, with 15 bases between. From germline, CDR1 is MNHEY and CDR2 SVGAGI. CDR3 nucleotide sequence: TGTGCCAGCAGTTACTCGATAAGCCCCTTGTTTTCACCCCTCCACTTT. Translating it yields CASSYSISPLFSPLHF.

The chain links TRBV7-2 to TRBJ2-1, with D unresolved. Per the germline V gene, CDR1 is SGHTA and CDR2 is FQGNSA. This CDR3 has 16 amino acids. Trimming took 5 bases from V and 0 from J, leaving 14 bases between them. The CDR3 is CASSGRSMTSYNEQFF. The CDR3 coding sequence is TGTGCCAGCAGCGGTCGGAGTATGACCTCCTACAATGAGCAGTTCTTC. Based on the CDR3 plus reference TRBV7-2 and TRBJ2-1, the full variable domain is GAGVSQSPSNKVTEKGKDVELRCDPISGHTALYWYRQSLGQGLEFLIYFQGNSAPDKSGLPSDRFSAERTGGSVSTLTIQRTQQEDSAVYLCASSGRSMTSYNEQFFGPGTRLTVL.

The CDR3 is CASRAAANYGYTF. The CDR3 DNA reads as TGTGCCAGTAGGGCGGCTGCTAACTATGGCTACACCTTC. V gene TRBV19 combines with J gene TRBJ1-2, with no clear D. This CDR3 spans 13 amino acids. Germline assignment: CDR1 LNHDA and CDR2 SQIVND (reference sequence). V lost 6 bases and J lost 0, with 8 bases in between.

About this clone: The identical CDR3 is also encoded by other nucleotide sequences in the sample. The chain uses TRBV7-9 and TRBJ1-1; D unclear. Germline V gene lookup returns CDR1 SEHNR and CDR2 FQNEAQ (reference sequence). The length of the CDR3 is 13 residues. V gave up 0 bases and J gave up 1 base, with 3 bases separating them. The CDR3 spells CASSLAQNTEAFF. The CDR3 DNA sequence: TGTGCCAGCAGCTTAGCCCAGAACACTGAAGCTTTCTTT.

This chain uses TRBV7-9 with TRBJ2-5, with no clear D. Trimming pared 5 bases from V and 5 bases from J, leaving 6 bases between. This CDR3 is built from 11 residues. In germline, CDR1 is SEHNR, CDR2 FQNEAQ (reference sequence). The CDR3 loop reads CASSAAETQYF. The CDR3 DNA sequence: TGTGCCAGCAGCGCGGCGGAGACCCAGTACTTC.

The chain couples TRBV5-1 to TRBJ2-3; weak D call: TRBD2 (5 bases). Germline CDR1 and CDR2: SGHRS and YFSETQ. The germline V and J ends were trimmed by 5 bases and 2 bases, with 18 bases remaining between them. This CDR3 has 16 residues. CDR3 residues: CASRGNSESSTDTQYF. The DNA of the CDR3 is TGCGCCAGCAGAGGGAATAGCGAGAGTTCCACAGATACGCAGTATTTT.

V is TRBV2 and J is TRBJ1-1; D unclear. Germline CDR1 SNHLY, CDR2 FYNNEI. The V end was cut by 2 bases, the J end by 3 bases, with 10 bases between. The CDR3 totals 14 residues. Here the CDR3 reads CASSEKVGYTEAFF. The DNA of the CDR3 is TGTGCCAGCAGTGAAAAGGTAGGGTACACTGAAGCTTTCTTT.

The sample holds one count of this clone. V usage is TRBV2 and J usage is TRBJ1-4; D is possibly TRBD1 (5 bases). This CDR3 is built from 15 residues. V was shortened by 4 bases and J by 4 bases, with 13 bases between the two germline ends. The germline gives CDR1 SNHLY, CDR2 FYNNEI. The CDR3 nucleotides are TGTGCCAGCAGTGGGGACGCCAGTAATAATGAAAAACTGTTTTTT. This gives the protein CASSGDASNNEKLFF. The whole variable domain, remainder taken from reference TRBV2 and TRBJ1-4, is EPEVTQTPSHQVTQMGQEVILRCVPISNHLYFYWYRQILGQKVEFLVSFYNNEISEKSEIFDDQFSVERPDGSNFTLKIRSTKLEDSAMYFCASSGDASNNEKLFFGSGTQLSVL.

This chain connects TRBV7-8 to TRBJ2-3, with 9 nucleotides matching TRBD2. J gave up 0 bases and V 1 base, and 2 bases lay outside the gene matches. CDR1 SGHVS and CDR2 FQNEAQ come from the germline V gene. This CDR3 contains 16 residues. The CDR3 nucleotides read TGTGCCAGCAGCTTAGTTACTAGCGGGAGCACAGATACGCAGTATTTT. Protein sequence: CASSLVTSGSTDTQYF.

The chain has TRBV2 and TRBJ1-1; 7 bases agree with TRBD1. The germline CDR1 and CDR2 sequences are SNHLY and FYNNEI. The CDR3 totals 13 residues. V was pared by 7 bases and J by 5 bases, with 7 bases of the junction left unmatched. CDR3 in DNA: TGTGCCAGCATTCAGGGGGGCAAAACTGAAGCTTTCTTT. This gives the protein CASIQGGKTEAFF.

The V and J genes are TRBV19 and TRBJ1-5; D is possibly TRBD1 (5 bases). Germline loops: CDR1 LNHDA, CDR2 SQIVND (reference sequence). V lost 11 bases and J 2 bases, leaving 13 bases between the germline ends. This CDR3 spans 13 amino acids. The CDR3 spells CAAGRERNQPQHF. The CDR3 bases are TGTGCCGCAGGGAGGGAGCGCAATCAGCCCCAGCATTTT.

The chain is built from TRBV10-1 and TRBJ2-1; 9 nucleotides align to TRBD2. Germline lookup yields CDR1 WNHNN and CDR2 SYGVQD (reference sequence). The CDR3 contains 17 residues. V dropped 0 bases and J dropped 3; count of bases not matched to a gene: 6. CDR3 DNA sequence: TGCGCCAGCAGTGAGTCAGGTAGCGGGGGATACTACAATGAGCAGTTCTTC. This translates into CASSESGSGGYYNEQFF.

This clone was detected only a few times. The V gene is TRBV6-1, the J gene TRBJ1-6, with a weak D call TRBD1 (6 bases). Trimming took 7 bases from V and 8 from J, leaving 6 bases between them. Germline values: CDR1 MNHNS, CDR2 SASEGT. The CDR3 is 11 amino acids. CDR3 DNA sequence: TGTGCCAGCAAGGGGGATTCACCCCTCCACTTT. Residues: CASKGDSPLHF.